This record covers a single T cell receptor beta chain. Its antigen is not yet known. Base qualities are missing; no much larger clone stands one base away. The sample originates from a study of blood T cell repertoires in COVID-19 (dated by TCRdb to about 2020). For the study in its entirety: The collaborator samples originated in the United States, Italy and Spain and spanned the acute and convalescent phases of COVID-19. Deeply sampled blood TCRbeta repertoires from subjects exposed to, actively infected with, or recovered from COVID-19 were included in the dataset. The samples were drawn from the first 160 participants of the ongoing ImmuneRACE study and from over a thousand subjects provided by 6 global collaborators. A de-identified subject ID, COVID-19 status, age in years and sex were almost always included in the sample metadata. The repertoires were released in a freely available public database intended as a resource for research on the immune response to SARS-CoV-2. Where available, HLA class I and class II types were obtained from metadata supplied by the sample provider rather than from assay-based typing. The prospective study material was composed of cDNA or gDNA derived from T cells, B-cell-depleted T cells, or PBMCs.

Results and caveats for the whole study, not just this receptor: The quantity of clinical and demographic metadata differed by source and by participant and was supplied without curation.

The CDR3 measures 19 amino acids from cysteine to phenylalanine. Only the CDR3 DNA stays, 57 bases, in frame from base 1. CDR1 and CDR2 are drawn from the germline V gene: MGHRA, YSYEKL. V loses 2 bases at its end and J loses 2 bases; junction bases beyond the gene matches: 10. TCRbeta CDR3 regions were amplified from genomic DNA by means of the immunoSEQ Assay, a bias-controlled multiplex PCR. As for the authors' bioinformatics: Within the assay, amplification of reference gene primers was used to estimate how many nucleated cells each sample contained. To quantify the absolute abundance of each unique TCRbeta CDR3 rearrangement, sequence reads were collapsed and filtered. For each sample, productive Simpson clonality was calculated as the square root of Simpson's diversity index across productive rearrangements. Here the immuneACCESS table is served through TCRdb, limited to in-frame sequences with V and J called. Missing clones are a known gap in these copies; in checked studies unresolved V genes cover under half, and the rest lacks a known reason. V, J and clone size derive from that table, while D and trimming were established from the DNA sequence. The sample contains about 66,000 clones, around four fifths of them found a single time. The leading ten clones occupy 9% to 10% of the sample.

Each collaborating institution followed its own protocols to collect whole blood in K2EDTA tubes. For TCRbeta analysis, collaborators shipped samples in one of three forms: frozen whole blood, isolated PBMCs, or DNA extracted from either of those sample types. Here the chain combines TRBV4-1 and TRBJ2-3; TRBD2 lines up with 13 middle nucleotides. The TCR sequence derives from a human donor in a cohort sampled during active COVID-19. The specimen was peripheral blood. The DNA sequence is given as TGCGCCAGCAGCCAATATTACGGGACTAGCGGGATGACCACAGATACGCAGTATTTT. This encodes CASSQYYGTSGMTTDTQYF.